This is a list of T cell receptor beta chains from one sample in a study of shared clonotypes between healthy human individuals. Sequencing used immunoSEQ multiplex PCR; TCRdb keeps in-frame clones, though not all of them. The sample holds 1,500,000 or so clones, approximately 98.5% seen once. Sequencing was performed on naive CD4+ T cells sorted from blood. The source is a man younger than 40 in good health. Each CDR3 is given with its conserved first and last residue. The order of the fields is J gene, D gene, clone size, V gene, CDR3 DNA, CDR3 protein. A D gene is named only where the DNA matches it firmly. Some rows mark clone size as missing; the rest say once, few, many or name a class of expanded clone.

TRBJ2-2,.,.,TRBV5-6,TGTGCCAGCAGCTCCGGGCCGCAGAACACCGGGGAGCTGTTTTTT,CASSSGPQNTGELFF
TRBJ2-1,.,.,TRBV4-1,TGCGCCAGCAGCCAAGCGCGAAGGGGGGAGCAGTTCTTC,CASSQARRGEQFF
TRBJ1-4,.,.,TRBV28,TGTGCCAGCTCCCTCCTTGTGGCTACCACTAATGAAAAACTGTTTTTT,CASSLLVATTNEKLFF
TRBJ2-5,TRBD2,.,TRBV7-6,TGTGCCAGCAGCTTATTGGGAGGGATCCAAGAGACCCAGTACTTC,CASSLLGGIQETQYF
TRBJ2-3,.,.,TRBV10-3,TGTGCCATCAGGGGGCGAGAAGGTGACACAGATACGCAGTATTTT,CAIRGREGDTDTQYF
TRBJ2-3,.,.,TRBV29-1,TGCAGCGTTGAAAAAGGGACAGATACGCAGTATTTT,CSVEKGTDTQYF
TRBJ2-7,.,.,TRBV7-8,TGTGCCAGCAGCAGCCCAGGGCTAGATAGGCACGAGCAGTACTTC,CASSSPGLDRHEQYF
TRBJ1-2,TRBD1,.,TRBV12-5,TGTGCTAGTGCCCAGGGAGGGGGCGACTATGGCTACACCTTC,CASAQGGGDYGYTF
TRBJ2-7,.,.,TRBV5-4,TGTGCCAGCAGCTTGGAGCCTCCTTACGAGCAGTACTTC,CASSLEPPYEQYF
TRBJ1-1,.,.,TRBV30,TGTGCCTGGAGCAGGGGAGGGGACACTGAAGCTTTCTTT,CAWSRGGDTEAFF
TRBJ2-2,.,once,TRBV4-3,TGCGCCAGCAGCCGTGAGCGGTCCGGGGAGCTGTTTTTT,CASSRERSGELFF
TRBJ1-2,TRBD1,.,TRBV6-1,TGTGCCAGCAACCCCGGGACAGGGGACTATGGCTACACCTTC,CASNPGTGDYGYTF
TRBJ2-7,.,.,TRBV5-4,TGTGCCAGCAGCTTTACGGGAGCGTACGAGCAGTACTTC,CASSFTGAYEQYF
TRBJ2-7,TRBD2,.,TRBV9,TGTGCCAGCAGCTCCTTAGCGGGAGGGAACTCCTACGAGCAGTACTTC,CASSSLAGGNSYEQYF
TRBJ1-1,.,.,TRBV28,TGTGCCAGCAGCCATTCGGGGGGCAGAGGAATGAACACTGAAGCTTTCTTT,CASSHSGGRGMNTEAFF
TRBJ2-7,.,.,TRBV6-6,TGTGCCAGCAGCTCCCCGCGGACCGTTCCCTACGAGCAGTACTTC,CASSSPRTVPYEQYF
TRBJ2-3,.,.,TRBV28,TGTGCCAGCAGACTAAGGGGGACGAACACAGATACGCAGTATTTT,CASRLRGTNTDTQYF
TRBJ2-7,.,.,TRBV5-1,TGCGCCAGCAGCCCGGGTGGACCCTACGAGCAGTACTTC,CASSPGGPYEQYF
TRBJ2-1,TRBD2,.,TRBV19,TGTGCCAGTAGTGATCCGGGACTAGCGATACGAAGGACCTACAATGAGCAGTTCTTC,CASSDPGLAIRRTYNEQFF
TRBJ2-1,TRBD2,.,TRBV7-6,TGTGCCAGCAGCCCCTTTGTAGCGGGAGGGCCTCGAAGCGATGAGCAGTTCTTC,CASSPFVAGGPRSDEQFF
TRBJ2-3,TRBD2,.,TRBV10-1,TGCGCCAGCAGTGACCCTAGCGGCGGTTGGACAGATACGCAGTATTTT,CASSDPSGGWTDTQYF
TRBJ2-1,.,.,TRBV14,TGTGCCAGCAGCACACAGGGCCGGGATGGGGGCAATGAGCAGTTCTTC,CASSTQGRDGGNEQFF
TRBJ2-6,.,.,TRBV27,TGTGCCAGCAGTTTAATAGGGGGCTCTGGGGCCAACGTCCTGACTTTC,CASSLIGGSGANVLTF
TRBJ2-2,.,.,TRBV9,TGTGCCAGCAGCGTACTCGCGTCCACCGGGGAGCTGTTTTTT,CASSVLASTGELFF
TRBJ2-3,.,.,TRBV7-3,TGTGCCAGCAGCAGAAAGGAGGGGACAGATACGCAGTATTTT,CASSRKEGTDTQYF
TRBJ2-1,TRBD2,.,TRBV5-1,TGCGCCAGCAGCCGGGGACTAGCGGGGAATGAGCAGTTCTTC,CASSRGLAGNEQFF
TRBJ2-5,.,.,TRBV11-2,TGTGCCAGCAGCTTAACACTAGGACTTCAAGAGACCCAGTACTTC,CASSLTLGLQETQYF
TRBJ2-2,.,.,TRBV7-2,TGTGCCAGCAGCACGAACACCGGGGAGCTGTTTTTT,CASSTNTGELFF
TRBJ2-6,.,.,TRBV19,TGTGCCAGTAGTTTCCCTGGCCAGGTGGGGGCCAACGTCCTGACTTTC,CASSFPGQVGANVLTF
TRBJ2-1,TRBD1,once,TRBV6-1,TGTGCCAGTGACAGGGCTTACAATGAGCAGTTCTTC,CASDRAYNEQFF
TRBJ2-5,.,.,TRBV25-1,TGTGCCAGCAGGGACACCAACCAAGAGACCCAGTACTTC,CASRDTNQETQYF
TRBJ2-7,.,.,TRBV5-3,TGTGCCAGAAGCTTGGACCCCTGCCAGGGGAAACACTACGAGCAGTACTTC,CARSLDPCQGKHYEQYF
TRBJ1-1,TRBD1,once,TRBV6-1,TGTGCCAGCACCACGACAGGGGCCGTATCCACTGAAGCTTTCTTT,CASTTTGAVSTEAFF
TRBJ1-1,TRBD1,.,TRBV7-2,TGTGCCAGCAGCCAATTGGCGACTCCGGGACAGCCAAACACTGAAGCTTTCTTT,CASSQLATPGQPNTEAFF
TRBJ2-3,TRBD2,.,TRBV29-1,TGCAGCGTTGTAAGCGGGAGGGCCCCAGATACGCAGTATTTT,CSVVSGRAPDTQYF
TRBJ1-3,.,once,TRBV7-9,TGTGCCAGCAGCATCGGGACGGCTGGAAACACCATATATTTT,CASSIGTAGNTIYF
TRBJ2-1,TRBD2,once,TRBV5-4,TGTGCCAGCAGCTTGGGACTAGCGGGAGCCGGTGAGCAGTTCTTC,CASSLGLAGAGEQFF
TRBJ1-1,.,.,TRBV30,TGTGCCTGGAGTGCAGGGATCACTGAAGCTTTCTTT,CAWSAGITEAFF
TRBJ1-2,TRBD1,.,TRBV18,TGTGCCAGCTCACAGAGGGACAGGGGATTGGGGACGTCTGGCTACACCTTC,CASSQRDRGLGTSGYTF
TRBJ1-4,TRBD1,once,TRBV28,TGTGCCAGCAGTTTTTACTCCTGGACAGGGTCGGGGGATAATGAAAAACTGTTTTTT,CASSFYSWTGSGDNEKLFF
TRBJ1-1,TRBD1,.,TRBV5-1,TGCGCCAGCAGCTTGGACAGGGGAGGGACTGAAGCTTTCTTT,CASSLDRGGTEAFF
TRBJ1-3,.,.,TRBV29-1,TGCAGCGTTGATGGGCCAGGTATCTCTGGAAACACCATATATTTT,CSVDGPGISGNTIYF
TRBJ2-7,.,.,TRBV11-2,TGTGCCAGCAGATCCTACGAGCAGTACTTC,CASRSYEQYF
TRBJ2-1,.,.,TRBV7-2,TGTGCCAGCAGCGCCCGCCGGTTTTATGAGCAGTTCTTC,CASSARRFYEQFF
TRBJ2-5,TRBD2,.,TRBV6-6,TGTGCCAGCAGTTTTCTTAGCGGGAGAGGAGAGACCCAGTACTTC,CASSFLSGRGETQYF
TRBJ2-6,.,.,TRBV10-3,TGTGCCATCAGAGGACAGAACTCTGGGGCCAACGTCCTGACTTTC,CAIRGQNSGANVLTF
TRBJ2-1,.,.,TRBV7-6,TGTGCCAGCAGCTTAGATCGCCAGGATGAGCAGTTCTTC,CASSLDRQDEQFF
TRBJ2-1,TRBD1,.,TRBV14,TGTGCCAGCAGCCCCCCGGGGTCGAACCGCGACAGGGTCTCCAATGAGCAGTTCTTC,CASSPPGSNRDRVSNEQFF
TRBJ2-7,TRBD2,.,TRBV7-9,TGTGCCAGCAGTCCTCTAGCGGGAAGCTCCTACGAGCAGTACTTC,CASSPLAGSSYEQYF
TRBJ2-7,TRBD1,.,TRBV5-4,TGTGCCAGCAGCCGGGGACAGGCCTACGAGCAGTACTTC,CASSRGQAYEQYF
TRBJ2-7,.,.,TRBV6-6,TGTGCCAGCAGTTACTCGTGGAGGGTAACAGGCGAGCAGTACTTC,CASSYSWRVTGEQYF
TRBJ2-1,.,.,TRBV7-9,TGTGCCAGCAGCCCATACAGGGCCAGCTCCTACAATGAGCAGTTCTTC,CASSPYRASSYNEQFF
TRBJ2-1,.,.,TRBV6-1,TGTGCCAGCAGTGAAGCGGTTCAGTACGATGAGCAGTTCTTC,CASSEAVQYDEQFF